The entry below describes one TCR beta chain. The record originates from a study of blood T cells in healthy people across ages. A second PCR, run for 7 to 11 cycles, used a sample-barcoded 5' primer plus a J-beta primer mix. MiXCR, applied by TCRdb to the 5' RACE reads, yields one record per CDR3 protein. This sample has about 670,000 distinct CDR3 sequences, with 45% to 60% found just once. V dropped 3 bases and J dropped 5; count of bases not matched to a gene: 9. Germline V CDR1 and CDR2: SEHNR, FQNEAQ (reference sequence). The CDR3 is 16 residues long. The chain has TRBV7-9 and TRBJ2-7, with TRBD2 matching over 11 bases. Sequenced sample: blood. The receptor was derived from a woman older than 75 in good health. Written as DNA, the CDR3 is TGTGCCAGCAGCTTGGGAACTAGCGGGAGAGGAAACGAGCAGTACTTC. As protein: CASSLGTSGRGNEQYF. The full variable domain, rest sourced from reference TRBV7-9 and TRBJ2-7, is DTGVSQNPRHKITKRGQNVTFRCDPISEHNRLYWYRQTLGQGPEFLTYFQNEAQLEKSRLLSDRFSAERPKGSFSTLEIQRTEQGDSAMYLCASSLGTSGRGNEQYFGPGTRLTVT.